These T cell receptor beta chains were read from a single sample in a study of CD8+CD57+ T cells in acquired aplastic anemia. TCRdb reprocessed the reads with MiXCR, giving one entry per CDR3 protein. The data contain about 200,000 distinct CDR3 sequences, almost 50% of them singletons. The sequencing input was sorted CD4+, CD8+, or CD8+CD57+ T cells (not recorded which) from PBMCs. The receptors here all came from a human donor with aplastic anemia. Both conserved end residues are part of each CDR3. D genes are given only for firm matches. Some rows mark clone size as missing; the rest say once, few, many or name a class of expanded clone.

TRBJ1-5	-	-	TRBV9	CASSERGRGAQHF	TGCGCCAGCAGTGAGAGAGGGCGCGGGGCCCAGCATTTT
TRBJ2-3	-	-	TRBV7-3	CASSLAEGTDTQYF	TGTGCCAGCAGCTTGGCGGAGGGCACAGATACGCAGTATTTT
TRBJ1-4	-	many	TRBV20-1	CSAREMGQNNEKLFF	TGCAGTGCTAGAGAAATGGGTCAGAATAATGAAAAACTGTTTTTT
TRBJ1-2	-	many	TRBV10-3	CAISESHGLNYGYTF	TGTGCCATCAGTGAGTCGCACGGACTTAACTATGGCTACACCTTC
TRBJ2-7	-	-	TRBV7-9	CASSLERVQGHEQYF	TGTGCCAGCAGCTTAGAGCGAGTGCAGGGCCACGAGCAGTACTTC
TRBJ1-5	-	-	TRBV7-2	CASSPSGPVNQPQHF	TGTGCCAGCAGTCCCTCCGGGCCAGTGAATCAGCCCCAGCATTTT
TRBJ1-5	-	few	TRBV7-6	CASSNISGPQHF	TGTGCCAGCAGCAACATTAGCGGGCCCCAGCATTTT
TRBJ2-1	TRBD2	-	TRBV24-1	CATGTSGYNEQFF	TGTGCCACAGGGACTAGCGGATACAATGAGCAGTTCTTC
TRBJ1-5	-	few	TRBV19	CASDRGNQPQHF	TGTGCCAGTGATCGGGGGAATCAGCCCCAGCATTTT
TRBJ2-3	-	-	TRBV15	CATSTRDTDTQYF	TGTGCCACCAGCACTAGGGACACAGATACGCAGTATTTT
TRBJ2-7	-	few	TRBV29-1	CSFYGEAYEQYF	TGCAGCTTTTATGGTGAGGCCTACGAGCAGTACTTC
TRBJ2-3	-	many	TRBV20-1	CSATTGRITDTQYF	TGCAGTGCAACAACAGGGCGGATCACAGATACGCAGTATTTT
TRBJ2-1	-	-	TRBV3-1	CASSQERKGRPYNEQFF	TGTGCCAGCAGCCAAGAAAGGAAGGGACGACCCTACAATGAGCAGTTCTTC
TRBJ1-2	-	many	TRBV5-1	CASRYDRVLDGYTF	TGCGCCAGCAGATATGACAGAGTCCTCGATGGCTACACCTTC
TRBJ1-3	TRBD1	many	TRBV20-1	CSAQQGILRSGNTIYF	TGCAGTGCTCAACAGGGGATTCTCCGCTCTGGAAACACCATATATTTT
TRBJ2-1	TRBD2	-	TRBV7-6	CASSLRAGGNNEQFF	TGTGCCAGCAGCTTGAGAGCGGGAGGAAACAATGAGCAGTTCTTC
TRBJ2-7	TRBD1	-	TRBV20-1	CSARDGKDRGLYEQYF	TGCAGTGCTAGGGACGGGAAAGACAGGGGGCTCTACGAGCAGTACTTC